The entry below describes one T cell receptor (beta chain). The treatment here: about 20 received Ad26.COV2.S at low or high dose, single or two shots; five or six received placebo; per-sample allocation not given. The investigators took samples on day 63 after the first vaccine or placebo injection. The CDR3 consists of 13 residues. V was trimmed by 5 bases and J by 11 bases, leaving 18 bases between them. Per the germline V gene, CDR1 is LGHDT and CDR2 is YNNKEL (reference sequence). These data originate in a study of Ad26.COV2.S vaccination and SARS-CoV-2 variants. Assay: immunoSEQ multiplex PCR; the TCRdb copy retains only in-frame clones and omits some. There are about 400,000 clones in the sample; about nine tenths occur only once, and around 3.4% lies in the top ten.

The sequencing here drew on peripheral blood, taken in a trial of Ad26.COV2.S vaccine versus placebo. This chain joins TRBV3-1 (or the pseudogene TRBV3-2) and TRBJ1-1, with a possible D match to TRBD1 (5 bases). The clonotype was recovered from a person between 18 and 65 years old who received the Ad26.COV2.S COVID-19 vaccine or a placebo. The DNA for the CDR3 is TGTGCCAGCAGCTCTGGGACCCACCCCCGGGCTTTCTTT. Its translation: CASSSGTHPRAFF.